These 25 T cell receptor beta chains share one sample of origin, sequenced in a study of T-cell memory formation after mild COVID-19. TCRdb re-derived calls from the 5' RACE reads in MiXCR, one entry per CDR3 protein. Among 550,000 to 700,000 distinct CDR3 sequences listed, more than 15% were seen once. The material sequenced was PBMCs or a T cell subset sorted from them (not recorded which). The source is an adult woman who had mild COVID-19 (a few samples of this study predate the infection). Cell type and time point are not known.

The chain employs TRBV28 and TRBJ2-3; possible D gene TRBD1, 5 bases. Germline lookup yields CDR1 MDHEN and CDR2 SYDVKM. V was pared by 4 bases and J by 2 bases, with 16 bases between. The CDR3 runs to 16 residues. CDR3 nucleotide sequence: TGTGCCAGCAGTTCGGTCGATGAGACAGACACAGATACGCAGTATTTT. This sequence encodes CASSSVDETDTDTQYF.

This chain uses TRBV6-2 or TRBV6-3 with TRBJ2-4, with 12 bases matching TRBD2. The V gene end was trimmed by 7 bases and the J gene end by 1 base; junction bases not matched to a gene: 14. CDR3 length: 19 residues. Germline V gene sequence: CDR1 MNHEY, CDR2 SVGEGT. The CDR3 bases are TGTGCCAGCACCCCCTCGGCTAGCGGGAGGGCGCAGGCCAAAAACATTCAGTACTTC. The encoded protein is CASTPSASGRAQAKNIQYF.

This clonotype was counted only a few times. Here the CDR3 DNA reads TGCAGTGCTAGCTTCAGGGGGCCTGTCGAGCAGTACTTC. As protein: CSASFRGPVEQYF. The J gene is TRBJ2-7, the V gene TRBV20-1, with 8 positions matching TRBD1. This CDR3 contains 13 residues. CDR1 is DFQATT, CDR2 SNEGSKA, per germline (reference sequence). Trimming cost V 3 bases and J 6 bases; bases outside gene matches: 7.

This clonotype was found a few times. The gene calls are TRBV30 and TRBJ2-1; TRBD1 agrees at 7 bases. The CDR3 totals 13 residues. V was pared by 0 bases and J by 9 bases, with 5 bases of the junction left unmatched. Germline loops: CDR1 GTSNPN, CDR2 SVGIG (reference sequence). DNA for the CDR3: TGTGCCTGGAGTGTAGGGGGCCGGAGTGAGCAGTTCTTC. It encodes CAWSVGGRSEQFF.

This clonotype came up many times. The CDR3 DNA reads as TGCGCCAGCAGCTTCGACAGCCCAGGGCACAATGAGCAGTTCTTC. Translated: CASSFDSPGHNEQFF. V and J are TRBV5-1 and TRBJ2-1, with D perhaps matching TRBD1 (5 bases). Trimming pared 2 bases from V and 5 bases from J, leaving 14 bases between. This CDR3 comprises 15 residues. Germline CDR1 SGHRS, CDR2 YFSETQ. Full variable domain (rest looked up from reference TRBV5-1 and TRBJ2-1): KAGVTQTPRYLIKTRGQQVTLSCSPISGHRSVSWYQQTPGQGLQFLFEYFSETQRNKGNFPGRFSGRQFSNSRSEMNVSTLELGDSALYLCASSFDSPGHNEQFFGPGTRLTVL.

The chain joins TRBV24-1 to TRBJ2-1, with 8 nucleotides matching TRBD2. This CDR3 region has 14 residues. J gave up 6 bases and V 5 bases, and 5 bases lay outside the gene matches. CDR1 is KGHDR and CDR2 is SFDVKD in the germline V gene. The CDR3, as DNA: TGTGCCACCAGTGCGGGAGGGGTTCGCAATGAGCAGTTCTTC. It encodes CATSAGGVRNEQFF.

The V and J genes are TRBV5-1 and TRBJ2-3, with 7 bases fitting TRBD2. V gave up 4 bases and J gave up 4 bases; unmatched junction bases: 6. The germline V gene encodes CDR1 SGHRS and CDR2 YFSETQ. CDR3 length equals 14 residues. Here the CDR3 DNA reads TGCGCCAGCAGCCCCCCTAGCGGAGCAGATACGCAGTATTTT. It yields the protein CASSPPSGADTQYF.

This chain joins TRBV5-1 and TRBJ2-7; D may match TRBD1 or TRBD2 (5 bases each). The CDR3 runs to 15 residues. The germline CDR1 and CDR2 sequences are SGHRS and YFSETQ. The V and J ends lost 4 bases and 1 base respectively, with 15 bases between them. The CDR3 sequence: CASSQPGWESYEQYF. The CDR3 region has the DNA TGCGCCAGCAGCCAACCAGGGTGGGAGTCCTACGAGCAGTACTTC.

The CDR3: CASSSYTEAFF. The CDR3 DNA follows: TGTGCCAGCAGCTCCTACACTGAAGCTTTCTTT. The chain combines TRBV7-8 with TRBJ1-1; D gene ambiguous. CDR3 length: 11 residues. Trimming stripped 4 bases from V and 3 bases from J, with 3 bases between. Germline CDR1 SGHVS, CDR2 FQNEAQ.

This clonotype occurred a few times. The CDR3 loop reads CAIREVLEEAFF. DNA for the CDR3: TGTGCCATCAGAGAGGTTCTGGAAGAAGCTTTCTTT. The chain uses TRBV10-3 and TRBJ1-1; D not certain. The germline V gene encodes CDR1 ENHRY and CDR2 SYGVKD. The CDR3 loop spans 12 amino acids. The V and J ends lost 6 bases and 8 bases respectively, with 13 bases between them.

The V and J genes are TRBV6-6 and TRBJ2-1, with unresolved D. Germline CDR1 is MNHNY and CDR2 is SVGAGI (reference sequence). With 5 bases removed from V and 5 bases from J, the gap between germline ends came to 10 bases. CDR3 size: 13 residues. CDR3 region: CASSQLIHNEQFF. CDR3 nucleotides: TGTGCCAGCAGTCAACTGATACACAATGAGCAGTTCTTC.

There are a few counts of this clonotype. The chain has TRBV18 and TRBJ2-7; D not certain. V shed 0 bases and J shed 7 bases, with 10 bases lying between them. This CDR3 region has 13 residues. CDR1 KGHSH and CDR2 LQKENI come from the germline V gene. CDR3: CASSPPGVSEQYF. CDR3 coding DNA: TGTGCCAGCTCACCACCGGGTGTAAGTGAGCAGTACTTC.

The V call is TRBV9, the J call TRBJ2-5; tentatively, D is TRBD1 (5 bases). The V end lost 0 bases, the J end lost 4 bases, and 16 bases lay between the germline ends. The CDR3 covers 16 residues. CDR1 and CDR2 from the germline V gene are SGDLS and YYNGEE. Written as DNA, the CDR3 is TGTGCCAGCAGCGTAGAAGGGGCAGTTCCATCAGAGACCCAGTACTTC. It codes for CASSVEGAVPSETQYF.

V usage is TRBV10-3 and J usage is TRBJ2-7; D not resolved. Germline values: CDR1 ENHRY, CDR2 SYGVKD. The ends were cut back, 6 bases at V and 4 bases at J, with 7 bases in the middle. CDR3 size: 11 residues. The CDR3 DNA follows: TGTGCCATCAGGGATCTTTACGAGCAGTACTTC. Amino acid sequence: CAIRDLYEQYF.

The sample holds many counts of this clonotype. The CDR3 spells CSVEPGGNTDTQYF. As DNA, the CDR3 is TGCAGCGTTGAACCAGGGGGAAACACAGATACGCAGTATTTT. V gene TRBV29-1 combines with J gene TRBJ2-3; 7 positions match TRBD1. The junction had 4 bases not matched to a gene; V was cut back by 2 bases and J by 2 bases. There are 14 residues in the CDR3. Per the germline V gene, CDR1 is SQVTM and CDR2 is ANQGSEA.

This clonotype was detected many times. The V call is TRBV7-9, the J call TRBJ2-1; unclear D gene. V gave up 5 bases and J gave up 14 bases, with 16 bases separating them. This CDR3 region has 12 residues. Germline-derived CDR1 and CDR2 are SEHNR and FQNEAQ (reference sequence). The CDR3 coding sequence is TGTGCCAGCAGCGTCCTGCCAGGTGTGGAGTTCTTC. It encodes CASSVLPGVEFF.

The rearrangement joins TRBV20-1 to TRBJ2-3, with TRBD2 matching 8 bases. Germline trimming cut 1 base from V and 0 bases from J; bases unmatched to any gene: 12. The CDR3 spans 18 residues. Germline values: CDR1 DFQATT, CDR2 SNEGSKA (reference sequence). For the CDR3, the DNA is TGCAGTGCTAGAGTACTAGCGGAAAAACCCCTTAGCACAGATACGCAGTATTTT. Protein product: CSARVLAEKPLSTDTQYF.

The chain uses TRBV20-1 and TRBJ2-3; tentatively, D is TRBD2 (7 bases). Germline CDR1 is DFQATT and CDR2 is SNEGSKA (reference sequence). The CDR3 covers 16 residues. Between the trimmed V and J ends, which lost 0 bases and 0 bases, there was a span of 13 bases. CDR3 sequence: CSARDLGGPSTDTQYF. The CDR3 nucleotides read TGCAGTGCTAGAGATCTGGGGGGGCCGAGCACAGATACGCAGTATTTT.

This rearrangement joins TRBV12-3 or TRBV12-4 to TRBJ2-2; weak D call: TRBD2 (5 bases). V gave up 8 bases and J gave up 1 base, with 14 bases separating them. This CDR3 spans 15 amino acids. CDR3 loop: CASAPFSENTGELFF. DNA of the CDR3: TGTGCCAGCGCCCCGTTTAGCGAGAACACCGGGGAGCTGTTTTTT.

The rearrangement joins TRBV10-3 to TRBJ1-1, with 7 bases that match TRBD1. V lost 4 bases, J lost 7 bases, and 9 bases stayed unmatched. Germline values: CDR1 ENHRY, CDR2 SYGVKD. CDR3 length: 14 amino acids. CDR3 in DNA: TGTGCCATCAGTGTAGGGACAGCTAAGTATGAAGCTTTCTTT. This codes for CAISVGTAKYEAFF.

The chain is built from TRBV12-3 or TRBV12-4 and TRBJ2-1; 9 bases fit TRBD1. After removal of 7 bases from V and 3 bases from J, the junction contained 4 bases not matched to a gene. The CDR3 is 14 amino acids. Here the CDR3 DNA reads TGTGCCAGCACTTTGACAGGGGGCTACAATGAGCAGTTCTTC. Translation: CASTLTGGYNEQFF.

This clonotype turned up a few times. This chain uses TRBV5-1 with TRBJ1-2, with 9 bases matching TRBD1. CDR1 is SGHRS and CDR2 is YFSETQ in the germline V gene. CDR3 length equals 12 residues. Trimming cost V 2 bases and J 7 bases; bases outside gene matches: 0. Here the CDR3 DNA reads TGCGCCAGCAGCTTACAGGGGGCTGGCTACACCTTC. It yields the protein CASSLQGAGYTF.

V and J are TRBV11-2 and TRBJ2-7, with D maybe TRBD2 (6 bases). CDR1 SGHAT and CDR2 FQNNGV come from the germline V gene. The CDR3 is 16 amino acids. The V end lost 4 bases, the J end lost 2 bases, and 18 bases lay between the germline ends. The CDR3 is CASSSSLAGTTYEQYF. CDR3 in DNA: TGTGCCAGCAGCTCTAGCCTCGCGGGGACCACCTACGAGCAGTACTTC.

The chain recombines TRBV7-8 with TRBJ2-3; 7 bases are shared with TRBD2. The CDR3 covers 16 residues. Germline trimming cut 0 bases from V and 2 bases from J; bases unmatched to any gene: 5. Germline V gene lookup returns CDR1 SGHVS and CDR2 FQNEAQ. The CDR3 region is CASSLASAGFTDTQYF. The CDR3 DNA sequence: TGTGCCAGCAGCTTAGCGTCAGCGGGGTTCACAGATACGCAGTATTTT.

The chain uses TRBV4-1 and TRBJ1-1; maybe TRBD1 (6 bases). Trimming removed 4 bases at V and 1 base at J, with 16 bases between. Germline V CDR1 and CDR2: MGHRA, YSYEKL. The CDR3 is 16 amino acids. The CDR3 here is CASSRFTGTQNTEAFF. As DNA, the CDR3 is TGCGCCAGCAGCCGATTCACCGGGACACAGAACACTGAAGCTTTCTTT.